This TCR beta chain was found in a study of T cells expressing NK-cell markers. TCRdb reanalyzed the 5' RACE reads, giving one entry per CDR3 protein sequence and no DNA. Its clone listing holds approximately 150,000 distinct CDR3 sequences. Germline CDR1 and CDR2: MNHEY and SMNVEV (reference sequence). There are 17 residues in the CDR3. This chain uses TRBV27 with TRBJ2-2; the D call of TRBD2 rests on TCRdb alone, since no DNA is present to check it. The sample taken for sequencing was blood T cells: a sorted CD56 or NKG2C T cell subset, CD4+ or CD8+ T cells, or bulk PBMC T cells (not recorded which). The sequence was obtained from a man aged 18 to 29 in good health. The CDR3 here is CASSQIGTSGMSGELFF.